This record covers a single TCR beta chain. The clone's antigen remains unknown. This entry comes from a study of monozygotic twins with inflammatory bowel disease (dated by TCRdb to between 2017 and 2020). About the full investigation: The full study comprised 28 monozygotic twin pairs: nine German pairs (four IBD-concordant, five IBD-discordant) and 19 IBD-discordant Danish pairs. Within discordant pairs, disease-associated traits were sought mainly by comparing IBD patients with their genetically identical healthy co-twins. Each individual had, on average, about 151 000 unique TCRalpha sequences and 181 000 unique TCRbeta sequences available for analysis.

The CDR1 and CDR2 encoded by the germline V gene (reference sequence) are DFQATT and SNEGSKA. The CDR3 spans 15 residues, from the cysteine through the phenylalanine. The DNA is unrecorded. From each donor, a roughly 2.5 ml peripheral blood sample was collected into PAXgene tubes and stored at -80 degrees C. Total RNA was isolated from whole blood with the PAXgene blood miRNA kit on an automated QIAcube, without T cell sorting. Peripheral blood from monozygotic twin pairs who were concordant or discordant for inflammatory bowel disease underwent deep TCRalpha and TCRbeta repertoire profiling using unique molecular barcoding. Smoking habits were recorded for all twin pairs, and each individual was classified as a current, former or never smoker. The library was generated by 5' RACE. The input for every TCR library was around 4,000 ng of total RNA. For each sample, cDNA synthesis with SMARTScribe reverse transcriptase was split into eight separate reactions. During cDNA synthesis, unique molecular identifiers containing a 6-nucleotide sample barcode were introduced by template switching. Two nested PCRs of approximately 16 and 10 cycles amplified the TCRalpha and TCRbeta cDNA, and bead purification followed each PCR. Before amplification, the cDNA was treated with uracil DNA-glycosylase and purified using the QIAquick PCR purification kit. The second PCR was the step at which Illumina TruSeq-compatible adapters and sample-specific barcodes were added. TapeStation and Qubit were used to check library quality and concentration, and 5 to 5.5 ng of each library was pooled. Pooled libraries were sequenced on an Illumina HiSeq2500 single-index Rapid Run with 2 x 100 bp reads and custom sequencing primers. The authors processed their data as follows. MiGEC version 1.2.6 was used for UMI-based consensus assembly to correct PCR and sequencing errors. MiXCR version 2.1.1 was used to carry out V(D)J alignment, clonotype assembly and CDR3 extraction. To normalise gene usage, clonotype sharing and MAIT/NKT TCR abundance, the top 1000, 10 000 and 20 000 clonotypes in each sample were analysed. After downsampling to 27 000 UMIs, diversity was calculated as the inverse Simpson index using the vegan R package. Statistical testing used paired Mann-Whitney U tests on the discordant twin pairs and applied Benjamini-Hochberg correction for multiple testing. One entry per CDR3 protein sequence results from the TCRdb reprocessing of the reads, with DNA left out. What appears here as the V and J calls and clone size reflects TCRdb's work, not the paper's. The table for this sample records some 99,000 distinct CDR3 sequences. Under 15% of the sample belongs to the ten largest clones.

Here is what the overall study found, with its caveats: Background noise and inter-individual variability may have been introduced into the repertoires by the differing immunosuppressive treatments among patients. Measured by the inverse Simpson index, TCRbeta repertoire diversity was lower in IBD patients than in their healthy co-twins. No single strong signal or clonotype linked to IBD turned up in the results, so the idea that one exists was not supported. Fewer clonotypes were shared with other individuals by IBD patients than by healthy twins, most markedly in patients showing signs of disease activity. Repertoire similarity did not differ between concordant and discordant twins, which could be due to limited statistical power. The analysis was unable to tell apart different T cell subtypes.

This chain joins TRBV20-1 to TRBJ2-5; the D call from TCRdb, TRBD2, cannot be confirmed without DNA. Specimen: blood. This clonotype originated in a human donor with ulcerative colitis or Crohn's disease, or a healthy co-twin of an affected twin (not recorded which). The CDR3 loop reads CSAVRQGVGKETQYF.